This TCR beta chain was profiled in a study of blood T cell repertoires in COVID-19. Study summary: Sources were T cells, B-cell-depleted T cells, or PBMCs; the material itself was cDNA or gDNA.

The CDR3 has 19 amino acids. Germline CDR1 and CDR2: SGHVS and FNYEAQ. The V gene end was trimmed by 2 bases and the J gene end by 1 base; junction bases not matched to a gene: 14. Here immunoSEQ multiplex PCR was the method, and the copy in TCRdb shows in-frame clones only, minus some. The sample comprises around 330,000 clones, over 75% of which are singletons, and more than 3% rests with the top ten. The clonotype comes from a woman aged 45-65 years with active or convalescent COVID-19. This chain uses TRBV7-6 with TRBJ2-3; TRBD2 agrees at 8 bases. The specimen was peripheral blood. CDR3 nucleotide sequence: TGTGCCAGCAGCTTAACTGGGCTAGCGGGTGCCCAGCGCACAGATACGCAGTATTTT. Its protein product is CASSLTGLAGAQRTDTQYF.